This T cell receptor (beta chain) was sequenced during a study of cytomegalovirus exposure and HLA in healthy donors. Whole-study findings and limits: The dataset shows that most TCR sequences were rare, while some public TCRs occurred in many donors.

The approximately 120-subject validation cohort, separate from the 666-subject first cohort, included the donors. V was clipped by 0 bases and J by 0 bases, with 11 bases between them. The CDR3 has 16 residues. Germline lookup yields CDR1 GTSNPN and CDR2 SVGIG (reference sequence). To note about this clone: The antigen remains unidentified.

Assay used: immunoSEQ multiplex PCR; TCRdb lists only in-frame clones, some missing. The repertoire consists of about 56,000 clones, with about 91% occurring once and the leading ten covering roughly 14%. This sequence was found in a woman younger than 35 in good health and CMV-seronegative. The V call is TRBV30, the J call TRBJ2-2; possibly TRBD2 for D (5 bases). Sequenced input: PBMCs. The CDR3, as DNA: TGTGCCTGGAGTGTAGGTGAGCGGTCGAACACCGGGGAGCTGTTTTTT. Its translation: CAWSVGERSNTGELFF. Supplemented by reference TRBV30 and TRBJ2-2, the full variable domain reads SQTIHQWPATLVQPVGSPLSLECTVEGTSNPNLYWYRQAAGRGLQLLFYSVGIGQISSEVPQNLSASRPQDRQFILSSKKLLLSDSGFYLCAWSVGERSNTGELFFGEGSRLTVL.